The T cell receptor beta chain under discussion was sequenced for a study of beta chain features in type 1 diabetes. Study at large: The patient and healthy donor groups were comparable for age, gender and cell yields.

As concerns this clone: What it binds is unknown.

CDR1 is LGHNA and CDR2 is YNFKEQ in the germline V gene. This CDR3 spans 18 amino acids. V was clipped by 0 bases and J by 4 bases; unmatched bases: 7. General study findings and limits: The naive, central memory and Treg TCRB repertoires looked more alike in patients than they did in healthy donors. For type 1 diabetes patients, VDJ junctions showed fewer insertions and more deletions. When Type 1 diabetes patients were examined, their TCRB CDR3s proved moderately but significantly shorter in all four CD4+ subsets.

TCRB transcripts that were expressed got sequenced, as all of the isolated RNA had been reverse transcribed. The assay was immunoSEQ multiplex PCR, and TCRdb's table has in-frame clones only and misses some. This sample has just over 450,000 clones, with about 30% found just once. The sequenced material came from naive CD4+ T cells from blood. This chain links TRBV4-2 with TRBJ2-1, with 12 bases that match TRBD2. The origin of this receptor is a man aged 18 to 30 in good health. The CDR3 loop reads CASSQEGASGRGYNEQFF. CDR3 DNA sequence: TGTGCCAGCAGCCAAGAAGGGGCTAGCGGGAGGGGGTACAATGAGCAGTTCTTC.